This TCR beta chain was observed in a study of regulatory dendritic cells for organ transplantation. V lost 4 bases and J lost 3; bases outside the gene matches: 6. CDR3 length equals 15 residues. The germline gives CDR1 SGHTA, CDR2 FQGTGA. Produced via immunoSEQ multiplex PCR; TCRdb's table is partial and in-frame only. The sample contains 25,000 or so clones, roughly four fifths of which appear only once. This chain links TRBV7-3 with TRBJ2-3; 8 nucleotides line up with TRBD1. This TCR derives from a human donor in good health. Sequenced input: naive CD4+ T cells from blood. Described subset: CD45RA+ naive T cells. The CDR3 sequence: CASSSTGDGTDTQYF. CDR3 in DNA: TGTGCCAGCAGCTCGACAGGGGACGGGACAGATACGCAGTATTTT.